This T cell receptor beta chain came from a study of human T cells and chemical hapten exposure (dated by TCRdb to the early 2020s). Concerning the study at large: For sensitization, 2% DPC in acetone was applied to a roughly 2 cm by roughly 2 cm area of upper inner arm skin. Blood was sampled from patients pre-sensitization (week 0) and at 2, 6 and about 24 weeks after DPC sensitization. Under 30 alopecia patients gave blood for TCR sequencing at one to four time points (pre-sensitization, 2, 6 and 24 weeks). Patients additionally received weekly therapeutic DPC doses to the scalp throughout the roughly 23-week study period. This study followed changes in the peripheral blood TCR repertoire in vivo during primary and secondary sensitization of alopecia patients to the hapten diphenylcyclopropenone (DPC). Libraries were pooled for sequencing, and variation in per-sample TCR yields was attributed mainly to small differences in library volumes within the pool. Patch testing was performed on the upper back with Finn chambers containing 0.01% DPC, and the patch tests were scored after 6 days according to International Contact Dermatitis Research Group standards. The mostly female patient cohort included alopecia areata with under or over 50% scalp involvement, alopecia totalis and alopecia universalis. Study-wide findings and limitations: After repeated subsampling, the strength of the expansion versus patch-test correlation and the threshold at which it became significant changed. DPC sensitization did not change the number of TCRs with a frequency above 1 in 1000, and there was no evidence of changes in global repertoire structure. Alopecia, a presumed autoimmune disease, was present in all patients, so the immune response of the patients might differ from that of healthy individuals. Significantly more large CDR3 similarity clusters were formed by expanded TCRs than by pre-sensitization or healthy control sets, consistent with antigen-driven responses. Patch test score was positively correlated with the number of PT1 expanded TCRs, with significance at thresholds 8, 16 and 32 but not at 4.

V and J are truncated by 0 bases and 4 bases respectively, leaving an intervening sequence of 7 bases. From a lookup of the germline V gene, CDR1 and CDR2 are MNHEY and SVGEGT. Counted from cysteine to phenylalanine, this CDR3 has 14 amino acids. Only the CDR3 region is kept as DNA, spanning 42 bases read in frame from base 1. This clonotype was seen a few times. It has no known antigen specificity. No much larger clonotype is one base removed from it; base qualities were not supplied. The sample's time point label, in plain terms: patch test 2, 6 weeks after DPC sensitization. The label giving this sample's treatment or condition can be read as: therapeutic diphenylcyclopropenone sensitization with weekly scalp DPC. Blood at each patch-test visit was drawn before the patch test was applied. Patients were eligible if aged 18 to 70, diagnosed with alopecia and judged suitable for DPC therapy, and pregnant patients were excluded. Unfractionated whole blood was collected in Tempus Blood RNA tubes, and total RNA was extracted from that blood.

Libraries were made using RACE. Sequencer: NextSeq 500. Library preparation attached unique molecular identifiers to individual cDNA molecules for quantitative, reproducible TCR counting. From each blood RNA sample, both TCR alpha and TCR beta chains were sequenced. The original methods were these. Samples had a median of roughly 87,000 TCRs, with a range from about 20,000 to 690,600. V, J and CDR3 annotation of the TCR reads was carried out using the Decombinator software suite. For the PS versus PT1 abundance plots, all samples were subsampled to the same number of TCRs (28,000). TCRs were defined as expanded if absent before sensitization and observed at least eight times at the 2-week time point. TCRdb passed the public sequencing reads through fastp at Q25 and MiXCR, retaining productive beta sequences. Each CDR3 protein appears once, grouped with its most common genes and DNA. TCRdb assigned the V and J calls; the authors' analysis was not used. The sample profile shows 80,000 to 95,000 distinct CDR3 sequences; roughly 9.6% of them were found once. The ten largest clones represent less than 2.5% of the sample.

The sequence derives from a man between 35 and 55 years old with alopecia areata. Some clones in this sample may be carry-over from other donors' samples. The specimen comprised whole blood, sampled in connection with sensitization to the hapten diphenylcyclopropenone (DPC). The chain is encoded by TRBV6-2 or TRBV6-3 joined to TRBJ1-3; the D gene cannot be resolved reliably. The nucleotides are TGTGCCAGCAGTTACTCGGACGGAGGAAACACCATATATTTT. This translates into CASSYSDGGNTIYF.